The 13 T cell receptor beta chains below come from one sample, sequenced in a study of blood T cells in healthy people across ages. Then a second PCR, running roughly 6 to 11 cycles, was carried out with a sample-barcoded 5' primer and a J-beta primer mix. Each CDR3 protein is one row after TCRdb ran MiXCR on the 5' RACE reads. This sample carries 650,000 to 800,000 distinct CDR3 sequences, roughly 44% of them seen once, and the ten largest clones take about 19%. The sample taken for sequencing was blood. The source is a man between 60 and 75 years old in good health.

In this sample, this clonotype turned up a few times. This rearrangement joins TRBV20-1 to TRBJ2-1; tentative D call: TRBD1 (5 bases). The germline CDR1 and CDR2 sequences are DFQATT and SNEGSKA (reference sequence). V dropped 0 bases and J dropped 7 bases, with 22 bases sitting between them. The CDR3 is 17 amino acids. The CDR3 bases are TGCAGTGCTAGAGAACACCACTCAGGGATGGCATTAAATGAGCAGTTCTTC. As protein: CSAREHHSGMALNEQFF.

This clonotype was found many times. V and J are TRBV7-9 and TRBJ1-5, with 10 bases lining up with TRBD1. CDR1 is SEHNR and CDR2 is FQNEAQ in the germline V gene (reference sequence). This CDR3 contains 16 residues. The trim removed 4 bases at V and 4 bases at J, leaving 7 bases unmatched. CDR3 sequence: CASSYSDRGLNQPQHF. For the CDR3, the DNA is TGTGCCAGCAGCTACTCAGACAGGGGGCTGAATCAGCCCCAGCATTTT. The whole variable domain, remainder taken from reference TRBV7-9 and TRBJ1-5, is DTGVSQNPRHKITKRGQNVTFRCDPISEHNRLYWYRQTLGQGPEFLTYFQNEAQLEKSRLLSDRFSAERPKGSFSTLEIQRTEQGDSAMYLCASSYSDRGLNQPQHFGDGTRLSIL.

There are a few counts of this clonotype. CDR3 in amino acids: CASSYGQRKAYYGYTF. The CDR3 DNA is TGTGCCAGCAGTTACGGGCAGCGGAAGGCCTACTATGGCTACACCTTC. This chain connects TRBV6-6 to TRBJ1-2; no firm D call. CDR3 length: 16 residues. Germline CDR1 is MNHNY and CDR2 is SVGAGI (reference sequence). The V end was cut by 2 bases, the J end by 3 bases, with 16 bases between.

This clonotype has just a few counts. This rearrangement joins TRBV9 to TRBJ2-3, with 7 bases that match TRBD2. CDR3 size: 17 residues. From germline, CDR1 is SGDLS and CDR2 YYNGEE. Trimming removed 2 bases from V and 2 bases from J; junction bases left unmatched: 11. The CDR3 DNA reads as TGTGCCAGCAGCGTCCCTGGGGGAGGGGTCAACACAGATACGCAGTATTTT. It is translated as CASSVPGGGVNTDTQYF. The whole variable domain, remainder taken from reference TRBV9 and TRBJ2-3, is DSGVTQTPKHLITATGQRVTLRCSPRSGDLSVYWYQQSLDQGLQFLIQYYNGEERAKGNILERFSAQQFPDLHSELNLSSLELGDSALYFCASSVPGGGVNTDTQYFGPGTRLTVL.

This clonotype was detected a few times. The rearrangement links TRBV6-6 to TRBJ2-7, with a possible D match to TRBD1 (5 bases). The CDR3 consists of 13 residues. V dropped 5 bases and J dropped 3 bases, with 11 bases sitting between them. Looked up from germline, CDR1 is MNHNY and CDR2 is SVGAGI (reference sequence). The CDR3 DNA reads TGTGCCAGCAGTCAGTACAGGAGCTACGAGCAGTACTTC. Protein sequence: CASSQYRSYEQYF.

The CDR3: CASSQEFGGTYGYTF. CDR3 nucleotides: TGCGCCAGCAGCCAAGAGTTCGGGGGTACCTATGGCTACACCTTC. The chain couples TRBV4-3 to TRBJ1-2; D is possibly TRBD1 (5 bases). The CDR3 consists of 15 residues. With 0 bases removed from V and 4 bases from J, the gap between germline ends came to 12 bases. Germline V gives CDR1 LGHNA, CDR2 YSLEER.

The J gene is TRBJ1-4, the V gene TRBV20-1; D not certain. Trimming took 2 bases from V and 7 from J, leaving 5 bases between them. There are 11 residues in the CDR3. Per germline, CDR1 DFQATT and CDR2 SNEGSKA (reference sequence). The CDR3 DNA is TGCAGTGCTAGATATCGTGAAAAACTGTTTTTT. Residues: CSARYREKLFF.

The rearrangement uses TRBV5-4 and TRBJ1-6; 7 positions agree with TRBD1. CDR3 length: 12 amino acids. The germline gives CDR1 SGHNT, CDR2 YYREEE (reference sequence). The CDR3 here is CAEGQYNSPLHF. DNA for the CDR3: TGTGCAGAGGGACAGTATAATTCACCCCTCCACTTT.

J is TRBJ1-5 and V is TRBV4-1, with a weak D call TRBD1 (5 bases). CDR1 is MGHRA and CDR2 is YSYEKL in the germline V gene. V was trimmed by 1 base and J by 4 bases, leaving 11 bases between them. The CDR3 extends over 15 amino acids. Written as DNA, the CDR3 is TGCGCCAGCAGCCAAGGAGTTGGGGGGAATCAGCCCCAGCATTTT. Its translation is CASSQGVGGNQPQHF.

V gene TRBV16 combines with J gene TRBJ2-5; D gene ambiguous. The CDR3 totals 13 residues. With 0 bases removed from V and 11 bases from J, the gap between germline ends came to 13 bases. In germline, CDR1 is KGHSY, CDR2 FQNENV. The CDR3 sequence: CASSQSVDTQQYF. The DNA for the CDR3 is TGTGCCAGCAGCCAATCGGTAGACACCCAACAGTACTTC.

This chain links TRBV20-1 with TRBJ1-5; weak D call: TRBD1 (5 bases). The CDR3 covers 15 residues. CDR1 is DFQATT and CDR2 is SNEGSKA in the germline V gene (reference sequence). V lost 6 bases and J lost 0, with 15 bases in between. Here the CDR3 DNA reads TGCAGTGCCTTCCAGGGCTCCGGTAGCAATCAGCCCCAGCATTTT. Its protein is CSAFQGSGSNQPQHF.

The chain uses TRBV7-2 and TRBJ2-7, with 10 bases matching TRBD1. The CDR3 covers 15 residues. V lost 4 bases, J lost 5 bases, and 8 bases stayed unmatched. Germline V gene lookup returns CDR1 SGHTA and CDR2 FQGNSA. The chain's CDR3 is CASSYRRDRGNEQYF. The CDR3 nucleotides read TGTGCCAGCAGCTACCGACGGGACAGGGGTAACGAGCAGTACTTC.

The CDR3 bases are TGTGCCAGCAGCCCACTCCCGGGGGGCCGGAGCACAGATACGCAGTATTTT. This gives the protein CASSPLPGGRSTDTQYF. The chain couples TRBV12-3 or TRBV12-4 to TRBJ2-3, with D perhaps TRBD2 (7 bases). The CDR3 runs 17 residues. Trimming cost V 6 bases and J 0 bases, with 19 bases left between them.